This T cell receptor (beta chain) was identified in a study of T cell changes during pregnancy in multiple sclerosis. Here immunoSEQ multiplex PCR was the method, and the copy in TCRdb shows in-frame clones only, minus some. The profile covers approximately 34,000 clones, with approximately 90% appearing a single time and around 12% taken by the ten largest. Per germline, CDR1 ENHRY and CDR2 SYGVKD. The CDR3 length is 14 residues. The V end lost 6 bases, the J end lost 0 bases, and 12 bases lay between the germline ends. The source of this sequence is a female donor with multiple sclerosis, enrolled in a pregnancy study. The sequencing used CD8+ T cells from peripheral blood mononuclear cells, collected in the first trimester of pregnancy. This chain connects TRBV10-3 to TRBJ2-7; a weak D match, TRBD2 (6 bases). The CDR3 DNA is TGTGCCATCAGGGAGGGAGGTAACTCCTACGAGCAGTACTTC. It encodes CAIREGGNSYEQYF.